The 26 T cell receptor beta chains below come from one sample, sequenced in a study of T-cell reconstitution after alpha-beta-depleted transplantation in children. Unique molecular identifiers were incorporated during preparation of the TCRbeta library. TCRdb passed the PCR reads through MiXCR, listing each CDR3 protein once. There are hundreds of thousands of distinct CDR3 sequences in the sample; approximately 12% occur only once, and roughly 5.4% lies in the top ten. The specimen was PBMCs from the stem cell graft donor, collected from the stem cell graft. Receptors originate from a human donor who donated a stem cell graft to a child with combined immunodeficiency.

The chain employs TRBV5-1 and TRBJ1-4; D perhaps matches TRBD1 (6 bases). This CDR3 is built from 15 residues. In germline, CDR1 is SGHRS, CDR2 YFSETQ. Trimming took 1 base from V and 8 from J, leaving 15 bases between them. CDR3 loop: CASSLLTGTEEKLFF. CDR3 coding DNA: TGCGCCAGCAGCTTGTTGACAGGAACGGAGGAAAAACTGTTTTTT.

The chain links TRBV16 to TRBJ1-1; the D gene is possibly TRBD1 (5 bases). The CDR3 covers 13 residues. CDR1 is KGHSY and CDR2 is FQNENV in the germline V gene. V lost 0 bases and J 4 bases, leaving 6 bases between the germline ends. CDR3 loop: CASSQSRGTEAFF. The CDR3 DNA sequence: TGTGCCAGCAGCCAATCGAGGGGCACTGAAGCTTTCTTT.

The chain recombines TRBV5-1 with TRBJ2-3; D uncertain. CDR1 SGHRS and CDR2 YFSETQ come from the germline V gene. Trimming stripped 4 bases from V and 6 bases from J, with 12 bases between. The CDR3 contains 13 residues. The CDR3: CASSQPHSDTQYF. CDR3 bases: TGCGCCAGCAGCCAGCCTCATTCGGATACGCAGTATTTT.

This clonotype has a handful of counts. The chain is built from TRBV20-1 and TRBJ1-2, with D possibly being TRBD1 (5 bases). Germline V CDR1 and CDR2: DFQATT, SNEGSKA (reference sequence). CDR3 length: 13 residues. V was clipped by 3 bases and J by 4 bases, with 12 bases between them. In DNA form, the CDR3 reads TGCAGTGCTAGCGGGGCAGCCGTCTATGGCTACACCTTC. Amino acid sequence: CSASGAAVYGYTF.

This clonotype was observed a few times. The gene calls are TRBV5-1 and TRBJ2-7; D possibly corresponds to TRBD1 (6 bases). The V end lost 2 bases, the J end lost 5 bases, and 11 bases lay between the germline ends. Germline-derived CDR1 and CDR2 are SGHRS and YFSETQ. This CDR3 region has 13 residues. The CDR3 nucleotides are TGCGCCAGCAGCTTAACAGGGAAGCACGAGCAGTACTTC. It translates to CASSLTGKHEQYF.

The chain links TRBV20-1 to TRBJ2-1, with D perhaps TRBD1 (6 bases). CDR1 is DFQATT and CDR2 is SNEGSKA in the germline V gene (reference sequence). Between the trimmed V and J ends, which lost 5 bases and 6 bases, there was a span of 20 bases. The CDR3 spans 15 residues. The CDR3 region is CSAPLGWGLGNEQFF. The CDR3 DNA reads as TGCAGTGCTCCCCTCGGCTGGGGGCTTGGCAATGAGCAGTTCTTC.

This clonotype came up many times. The CDR3 DNA reads as TGCAGCGTTTCCGCGGGAGGGGACACTGAAGCTTTCTTT. As protein: CSVSAGGDTEAFF. The chain is built from TRBV29-1 and TRBJ1-1, with D possibly matching TRBD1 (5 bases). CDR3 length equals 13 residues. Germline assignment: CDR1 SQVTM and CDR2 ANQGSEA. V shed 5 bases and J shed 3 bases, with 13 bases lying between them.

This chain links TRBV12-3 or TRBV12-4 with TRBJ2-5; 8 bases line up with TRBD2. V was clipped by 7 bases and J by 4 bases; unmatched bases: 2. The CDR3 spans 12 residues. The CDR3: CASTLAGETQYF. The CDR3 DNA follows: TGTGCCAGCACTCTAGCGGGAGAGACCCAGTACTTC.

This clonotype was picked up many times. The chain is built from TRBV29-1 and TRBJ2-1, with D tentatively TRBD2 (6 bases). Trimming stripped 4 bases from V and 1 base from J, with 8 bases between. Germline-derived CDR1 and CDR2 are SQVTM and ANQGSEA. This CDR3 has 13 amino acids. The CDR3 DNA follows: TGCAGCGTTGCCGGGAGATCCTACAATGAGCAGTTCTTC. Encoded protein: CSVAGRSYNEQFF.

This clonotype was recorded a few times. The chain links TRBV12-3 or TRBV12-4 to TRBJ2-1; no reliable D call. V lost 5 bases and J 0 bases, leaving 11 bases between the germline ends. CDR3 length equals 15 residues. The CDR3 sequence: CASSPDQSSYNEQFF. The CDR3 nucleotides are TGTGCCAGCAGTCCGGACCAAAGCTCCTACAATGAGCAGTTCTTC.

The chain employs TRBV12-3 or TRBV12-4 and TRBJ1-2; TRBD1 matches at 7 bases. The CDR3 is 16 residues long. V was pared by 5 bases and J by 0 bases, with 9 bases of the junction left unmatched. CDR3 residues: CASSPSWTGANYGYTF. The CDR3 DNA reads TGTGCCAGCAGTCCAAGTTGGACAGGTGCTAACTATGGCTACACCTTC.

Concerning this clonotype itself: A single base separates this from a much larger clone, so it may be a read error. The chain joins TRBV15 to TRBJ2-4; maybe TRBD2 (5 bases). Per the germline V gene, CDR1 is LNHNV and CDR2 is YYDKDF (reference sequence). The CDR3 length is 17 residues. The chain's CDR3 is CATSRDGEGLAKNIPYF. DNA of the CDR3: TGTGCCACCAGCAGAGATGGTGAGGGATTAGCCAAAAACATTCCGTACTTC.

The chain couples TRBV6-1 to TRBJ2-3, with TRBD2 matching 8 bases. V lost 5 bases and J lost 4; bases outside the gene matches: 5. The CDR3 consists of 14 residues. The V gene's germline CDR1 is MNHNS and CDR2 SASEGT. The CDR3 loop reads CASSIAGRSDTQYF. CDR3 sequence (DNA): TGTGCCAGCAGTATAGCGGGACGGTCAGATACGCAGTATTTT.

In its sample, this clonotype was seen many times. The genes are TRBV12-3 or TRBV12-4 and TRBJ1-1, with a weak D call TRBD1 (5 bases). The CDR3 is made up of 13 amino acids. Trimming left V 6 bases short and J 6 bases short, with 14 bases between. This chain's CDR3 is CASRPREMAEAFF. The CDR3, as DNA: TGTGCCAGCAGACCCAGGGAGATGGCTGAAGCTTTCTTT.

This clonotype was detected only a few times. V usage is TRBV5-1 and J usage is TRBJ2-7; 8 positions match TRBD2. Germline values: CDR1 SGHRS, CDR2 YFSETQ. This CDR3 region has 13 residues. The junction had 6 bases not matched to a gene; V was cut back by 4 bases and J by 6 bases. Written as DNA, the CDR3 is TGCGCCAGCAGCGTTCCGGGGGGGGGCGAGCAGTACTTC. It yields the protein CASSVPGGGEQYF.

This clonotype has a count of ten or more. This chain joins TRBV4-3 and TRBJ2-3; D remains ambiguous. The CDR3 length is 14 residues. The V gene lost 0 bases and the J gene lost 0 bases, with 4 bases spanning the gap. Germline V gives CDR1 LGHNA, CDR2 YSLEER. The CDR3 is CASSQEGSTDTQYF. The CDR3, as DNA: TGCGCCAGCAGCCAAGAGGGGAGCACAGATACGCAGTATTTT.

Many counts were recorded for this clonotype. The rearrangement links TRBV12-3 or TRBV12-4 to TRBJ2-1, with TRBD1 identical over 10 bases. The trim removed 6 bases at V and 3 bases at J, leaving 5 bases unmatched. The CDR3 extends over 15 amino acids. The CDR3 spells CASRSTGGDYNEQFF. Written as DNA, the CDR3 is TGTGCCAGCAGATCGACAGGGGGCGACTACAATGAGCAGTTCTTC.

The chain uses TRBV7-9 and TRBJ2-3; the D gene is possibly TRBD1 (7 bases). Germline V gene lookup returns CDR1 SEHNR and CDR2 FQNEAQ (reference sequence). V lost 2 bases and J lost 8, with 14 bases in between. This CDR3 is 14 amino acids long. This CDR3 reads CASSLPQGGTTQYF. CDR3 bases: TGTGCCAGCAGCTTACCGCAGGGGGGTACTACGCAGTATTTT.

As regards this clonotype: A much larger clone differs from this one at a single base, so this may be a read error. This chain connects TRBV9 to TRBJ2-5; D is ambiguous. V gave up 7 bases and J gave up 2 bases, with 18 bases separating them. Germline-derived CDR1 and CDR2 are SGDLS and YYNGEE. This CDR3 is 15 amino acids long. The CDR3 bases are TGTGCCAGCTGCGCCTCCGGCCTCTTACAAGAGACCCAGTACTTC. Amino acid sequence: CASCASGLLQETQYF.

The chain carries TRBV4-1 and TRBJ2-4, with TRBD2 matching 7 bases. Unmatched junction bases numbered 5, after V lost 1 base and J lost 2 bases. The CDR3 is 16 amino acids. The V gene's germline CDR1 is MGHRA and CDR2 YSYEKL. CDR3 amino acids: CASSQVSSGTKNIQYF. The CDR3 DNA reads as TGCGCCAGCAGCCAAGTGTCCAGCGGGACCAAAAACATTCAGTACTTC.

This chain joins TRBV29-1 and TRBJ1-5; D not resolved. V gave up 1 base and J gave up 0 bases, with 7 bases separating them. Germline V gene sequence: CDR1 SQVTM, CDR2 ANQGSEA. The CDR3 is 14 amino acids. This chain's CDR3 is CSVEGETSNQPQHF. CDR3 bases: TGCAGCGTTGAAGGAGAGACTAGCAATCAGCCCCAGCATTTT.

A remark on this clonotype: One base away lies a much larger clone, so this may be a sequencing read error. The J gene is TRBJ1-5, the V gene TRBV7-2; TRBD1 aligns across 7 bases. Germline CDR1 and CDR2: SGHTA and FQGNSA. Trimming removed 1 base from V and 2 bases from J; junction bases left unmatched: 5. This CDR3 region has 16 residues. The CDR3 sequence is CASSLEVGQGNQPQHF. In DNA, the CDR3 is TGTGCCAGCAGCTTAGAAGTTGGACAGGGCAATCAGCCCCAGCATTTT.

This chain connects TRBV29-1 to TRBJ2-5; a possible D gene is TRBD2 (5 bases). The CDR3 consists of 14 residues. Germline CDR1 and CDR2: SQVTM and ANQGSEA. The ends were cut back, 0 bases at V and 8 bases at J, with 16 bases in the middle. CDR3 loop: CSVEDAGYSTTQYF. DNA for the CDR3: TGCAGCGTTGAAGATGCGGGTTACAGTACAACCCAGTACTTC.

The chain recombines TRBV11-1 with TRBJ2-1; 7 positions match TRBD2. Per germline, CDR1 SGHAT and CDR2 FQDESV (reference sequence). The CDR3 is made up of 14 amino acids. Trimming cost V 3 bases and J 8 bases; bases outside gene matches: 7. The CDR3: CASSLGTNIDEQFF. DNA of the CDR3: TGTGCCAGCAGCTTGGGGACTAATATCGATGAGCAGTTCTTC.

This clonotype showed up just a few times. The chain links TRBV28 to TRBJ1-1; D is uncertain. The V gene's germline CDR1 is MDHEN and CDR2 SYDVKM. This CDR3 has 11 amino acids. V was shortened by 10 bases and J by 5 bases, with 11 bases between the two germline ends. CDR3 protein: CAIEDATEAFF. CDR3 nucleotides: TGTGCCATCGAGGACGCGACTGAAGCTTTCTTT.

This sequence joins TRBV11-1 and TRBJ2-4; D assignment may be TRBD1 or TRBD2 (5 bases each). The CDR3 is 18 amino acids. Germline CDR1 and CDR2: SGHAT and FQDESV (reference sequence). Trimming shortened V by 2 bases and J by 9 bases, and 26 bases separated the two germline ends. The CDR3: CASSLSPRDQGFRGIQYF. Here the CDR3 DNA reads TGTGCCAGCAGCTTAAGCCCTCGGGACCAAGGGTTTAGAGGCATTCAGTACTTC.